This section outlines one TCR beta chain sequence together with its context. Its antigen is still unknown. These data come from a study of spatial heterogeneity in lung cancer. Noted time point: sample taken at primary tumor resection. No cells were sorted before sequencing. The whole RNA sequenced was extracted from tumor, nontumor lung or frozen PBMC. The trim removed 8 bases at V and 4 bases at J, leaving 6 bases unmatched. This CDR3 comprises 15 residues. The study's findings and limits: Detection of ubiquitous tumor TCRs in blood was higher at resection than follow-up.

TCRdb re-analysed the 5' RACE reads in MiXCR, keeping a single row per CDR3 protein. The table has 12,000 to 15,000 distinct CDR3 sequences, more than 10% seen once. The material sequenced was PBMCs, taken at surgery. The V and J genes are TRBV12-3 or TRBV12-4 and TRBJ2-5; 14 bases map to TRBD2. The clonotype was recovered from a female donor with early-stage non-small cell lung cancer. The CDR3 nucleotides read TGTGCCAGCGGACCGGGACTAGCGGGGGCAGAGACCCAGTACTTC. This translates into CASGPGLAGAETQYF.